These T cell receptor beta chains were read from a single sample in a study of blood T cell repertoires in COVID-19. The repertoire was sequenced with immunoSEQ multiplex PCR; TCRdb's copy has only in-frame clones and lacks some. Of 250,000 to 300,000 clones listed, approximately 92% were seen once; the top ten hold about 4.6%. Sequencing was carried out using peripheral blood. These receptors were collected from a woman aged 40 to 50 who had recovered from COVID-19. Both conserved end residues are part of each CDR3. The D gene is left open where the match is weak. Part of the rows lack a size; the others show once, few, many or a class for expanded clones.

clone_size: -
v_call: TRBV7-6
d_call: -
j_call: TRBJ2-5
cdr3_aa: CASSPSRGLRETQYF
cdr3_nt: TGTGCCAGCAGCCCCAGTAGGGGCCTCCGAGAAACCCAGTACTTC

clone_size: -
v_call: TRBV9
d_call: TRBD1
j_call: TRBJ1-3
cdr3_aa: CASSVTGGSGNTIYF
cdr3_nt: TGTGCCAGCAGCGTAACAGGGGGGTCTGGAAACACCATATATTTT

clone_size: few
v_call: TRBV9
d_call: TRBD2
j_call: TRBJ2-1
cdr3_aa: CASSRLAGFYEQFF
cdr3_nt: TGTGCCAGCTCCAGACTAGCGGGATTTTATGAGCAGTTCTTC

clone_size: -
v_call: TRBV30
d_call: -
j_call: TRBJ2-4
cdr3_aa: CAWSVQVDRTYF
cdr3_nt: TGTGCCTGGAGTGTACAGGTTGATCGTACGTACTTC

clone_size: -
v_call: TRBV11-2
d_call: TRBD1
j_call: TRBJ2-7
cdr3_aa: CASSYWGQGIHEQYF
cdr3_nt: TGTGCCAGCAGCTACTGGGGACAGGGGATCCACGAGCAGTACTTC

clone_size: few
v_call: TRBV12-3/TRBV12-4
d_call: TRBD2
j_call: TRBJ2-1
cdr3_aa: CASSQGLRDEQFF
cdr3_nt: TGTGCCAGCAGCCAGGGACTAAGGGATGAGCAGTTCTTC

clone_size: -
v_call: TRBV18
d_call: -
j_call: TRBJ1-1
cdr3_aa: CASSPPHGAAEAFF
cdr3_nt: TGTGCCAGCTCACCCCCCCATGGCGCGGCTGAAGCTTTCTTT

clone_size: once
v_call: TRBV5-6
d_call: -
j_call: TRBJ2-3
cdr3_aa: CASSSPEGLATDTQYF
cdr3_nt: TGTGCCAGCAGCTCCCCTGAGGGTCTAGCGACAGATACGCAGTATTTT

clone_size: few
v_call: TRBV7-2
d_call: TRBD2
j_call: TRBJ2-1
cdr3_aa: CASSWTSGGANEQFF
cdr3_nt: TGTGCCAGCAGCTGGACTAGCGGGGGGGCTAATGAGCAGTTCTTC

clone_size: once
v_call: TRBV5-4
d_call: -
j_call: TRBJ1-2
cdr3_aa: CASSAGWGIGYGYTF
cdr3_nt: TGTGCCAGCAGCGCGGGGTGGGGTATAGGCTATGGCTACACCTTC

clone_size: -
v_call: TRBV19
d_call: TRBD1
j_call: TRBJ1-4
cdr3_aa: CASSFQGATNEKLFF
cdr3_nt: TGTGCCAGTAGTTTCCAGGGGGCAACTAATGAAAAACTGTTTTTT

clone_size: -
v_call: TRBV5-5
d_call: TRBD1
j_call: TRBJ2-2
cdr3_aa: CASSLNTGRRGPSNTGELFF
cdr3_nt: TGTGCCAGCAGCCTCAACACGGGGCGCAGGGGGCCCTCGAACACCGGGGAGCTGTTTTTT

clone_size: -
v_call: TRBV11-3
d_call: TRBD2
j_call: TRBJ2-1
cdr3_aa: CASKVSSGTNEQFF
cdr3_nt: TGTGCCAGCAAGGTTTCTAGCGGGACCAATGAGCAGTTCTTC

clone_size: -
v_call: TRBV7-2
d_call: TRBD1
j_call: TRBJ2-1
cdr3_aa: CASSFQGDNEQFF
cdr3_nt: TGTGCCAGCAGCTTCCAGGGGGACAATGAGCAGTTCTTC

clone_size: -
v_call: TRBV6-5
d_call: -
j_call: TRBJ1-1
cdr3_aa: CASKTGFVANTEAFF
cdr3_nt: TGTGCCAGTAAAACAGGGTTTGTGGCGAACACTGAAGCTTTCTTT

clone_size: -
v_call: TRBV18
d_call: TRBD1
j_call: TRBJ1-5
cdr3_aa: CASSPQTGNQPQHF
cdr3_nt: TGTGCCAGCTCACCACAGACAGGGAATCAGCCCCAGCATTTT

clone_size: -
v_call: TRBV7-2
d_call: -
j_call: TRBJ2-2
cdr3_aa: CASSLLQVHTGELFF
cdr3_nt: TGTGCCAGCAGCTTACTACAGGTTCACACCGGGGAGCTGTTTTTT